This T cell receptor (beta chain) was captured by sequencing in a study of shared T cell receptors in the human thymus. This CDR3 comprises 18 residues. Trimming pared 3 bases from V and 2 bases from J, leaving 23 bases between. Germline V gene sequence: CDR1 SGDLS, CDR2 YYNGEE. Libraries were prepared by immunoSEQ multiplex PCR; TCRdb keeps only in-frame clonotypes and omits some of them. The sample has about 660,000 clones; around 87% are singletons. Separately, the same data were catalogued under a study of human thymus T cells. That report notes: Resections were taken during corrective heart surgery, and the thymus tissue came from these. Highly overlapping thymic repertoires among unrelated individuals were reported in related research.

The sequence was collected from a boy under two years old with a congenital heart defect. The rearrangement uses TRBV9 and TRBJ1-2; no reliable D call. Material: thymocytes. CDR3 sequence (DNA): TGTGCCAGCAGCGCCGCCGAGTGGGCCGGTATAGAAAACTATGGCTACACCTTC. It encodes CASSAAEWAGIENYGYTF.